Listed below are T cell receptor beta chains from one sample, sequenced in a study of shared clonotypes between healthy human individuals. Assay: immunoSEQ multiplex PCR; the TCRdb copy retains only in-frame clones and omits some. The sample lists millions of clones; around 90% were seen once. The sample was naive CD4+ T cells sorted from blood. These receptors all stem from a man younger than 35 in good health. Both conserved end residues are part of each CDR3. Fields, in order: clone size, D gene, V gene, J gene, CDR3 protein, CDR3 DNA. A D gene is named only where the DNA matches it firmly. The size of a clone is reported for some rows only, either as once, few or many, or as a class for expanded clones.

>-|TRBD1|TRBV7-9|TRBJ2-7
CASSLAGTASYEQYF
TGTGCCAGCAGCTTAGCTGGGACAGCCTCCTACGAGCAGTACTTC
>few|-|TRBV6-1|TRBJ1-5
CASSGSSNQPQHF
TGTGCCAGCAGCGGCAGTAGCAATCAGCCCCAGCATTTT
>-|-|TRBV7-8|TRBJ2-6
CASSLGGAGANVLTF
TGTGCCAGCAGCTTAGGAGGAGCTGGGGCCAACGTCCTGACTTTC
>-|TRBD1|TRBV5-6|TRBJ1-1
CASSLGDRGAFF
TGTGCCAGCAGCTTGGGGGACAGGGGAGCTTTCTTT
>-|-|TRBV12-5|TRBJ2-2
CASGLVLDVHGELFF
TGTGCTAGTGGTTTGGTACTGGACGTACACGGGGAGCTGTTTTTT
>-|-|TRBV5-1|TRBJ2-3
CASMRDTDTQYF
TGCGCCAGCATGCGGGACACAGATACGCAGTATTTT
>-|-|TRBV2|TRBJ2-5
CASSSGTQETQYF
TGTGCCAGCAGTTCCGGGACTCAAGAGACCCAGTACTTC
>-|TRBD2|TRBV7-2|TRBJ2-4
CASSLVNSGSAKNIQYF
TGTGCCAGCAGCTTAGTGAATAGCGGGAGTGCCAAAAACATTCAGTACTTC
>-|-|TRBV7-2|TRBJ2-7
CASSRGGGATYEQYF
TGTGCCAGCAGCCGAGGGGGCGGGGCGACCTACGAGCAGTACTTC
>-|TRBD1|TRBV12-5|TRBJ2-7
CASGLAAKGQAKVLNTDEQYF
TGTGCTAGTGGTTTGGCGGCTAAAGGACAGGCCAAGGTTCTGAATACCGACGAGCAGTACTTC
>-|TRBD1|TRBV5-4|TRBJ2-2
CASSLPGQGNTGELFF
TGTGCCAGCAGCTTGCCGGGACAGGGAAACACCGGGGAGCTGTTTTTT
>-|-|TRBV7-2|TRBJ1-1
CASSLFMGQNTEAFF
TGTGCCAGCAGCTTATTTATGGGTCAGAACACTGAAGCTTTCTTT
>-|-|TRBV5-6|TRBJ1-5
CASSLGVRDGNQPQHF
TGTGCCAGCAGCTTGGGAGTTAGGGATGGCAATCAGCCCCAGCATTTT
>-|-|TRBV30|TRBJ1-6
CAWSGQGGTPLHF
TGTGCCTGGAGCGGCCAGGGCGGGACACCCCTCCACTTT
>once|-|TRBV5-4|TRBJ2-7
CASSRGASYEQYF
TGTGCCAGCAGCAGGGGCGCCTCCTACGAGCAGTACTTC
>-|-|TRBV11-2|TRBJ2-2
CASSLAGGKVTGELFF
TGTGCCAGCAGCTTAGCGGGCGGGAAAGTCACCGGGGAGCTGTTTTTT
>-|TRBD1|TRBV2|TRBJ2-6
CASSEGQGVSGANVLTF
TGTGCCAGCAGTGAAGGGCAGGGGGTCTCTGGGGCCAACGTCCTGACTTTC
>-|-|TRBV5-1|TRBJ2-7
CASSLSWPGNYEQYF
TGCGCCAGCAGCTTATCCTGGCCGGGGAACTACGAGCAGTACTTC
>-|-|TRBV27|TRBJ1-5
CASSLMAPNMNQPQHF
TGTGCCAGCAGTTTGATGGCCCCGAACATGAATCAGCCCCAGCATTTT
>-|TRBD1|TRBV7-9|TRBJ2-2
CASSPPPRDSTGELFF
TGTGCCAGCAGCCCTCCCCCCCGGGACAGCACCGGGGAGCTGTTTTTT
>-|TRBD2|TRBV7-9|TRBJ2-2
CASSLAAGGPTGELFF
TGTGCCAGCAGCTTAGCAGCGGGGGGGCCCACCGGGGAGCTGTTTTTT
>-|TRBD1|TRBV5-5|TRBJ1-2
CASSPGQGNYGYTF
TGTGCCAGCAGCCCGGGACAGGGGAACTATGGCTACACCTTC
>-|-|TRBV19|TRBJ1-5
CASGKGQGNQPQHF
TGTGCCAGTGGTAAAGGGCAGGGCAATCAGCCCCAGCATTTT
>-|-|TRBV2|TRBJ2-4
CASSEAVARGTRLAKNIQYF
TGTGCCAGCAGTGAAGCTGTCGCACGGGGGACCCGACTAGCCAAAAACATTCAGTACTTC
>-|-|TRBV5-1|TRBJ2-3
CASSFGDSTDTQYF
TGCGCCAGCAGCTTCGGGGACTCGACAGATACGCAGTATTTT
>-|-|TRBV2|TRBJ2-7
CASSLQGISYEQYF
TGTGCCAGCAGCCTCCAGGGAATCTCCTACGAGCAGTACTTC
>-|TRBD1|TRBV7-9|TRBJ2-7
CASSLQTGTGGEQYF
TGTGCCAGCAGCCTGCAAACCGGGACAGGGGGCGAGCAGTACTTC
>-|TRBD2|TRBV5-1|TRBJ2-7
CASSLLAGSAYEQYF
TGCGCCAGCAGCTTGCTAGCGGGATCCGCCTACGAGCAGTACTTC
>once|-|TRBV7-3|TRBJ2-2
CASSLMGDTGELFF
TGTGCCAGCAGCTTAATGGGGGACACCGGGGAGCTGTTTTTT
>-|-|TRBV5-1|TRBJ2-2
CASSLAQAASGELFF
TGCGCCAGCAGCTTGGCACAGGCCGCGTCCGGGGAGCTGTTTTTT
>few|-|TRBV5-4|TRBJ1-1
CAQSPRNTEAFF
TGTGCCCAAAGTCCGCGGAACACTGAAGCTTTCTTT
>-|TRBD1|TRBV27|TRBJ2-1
CASSNWDSSYNEQFF
TGTGCCAGCAGTAACTGGGACAGCTCGTACAATGAGCAGTTCTTC
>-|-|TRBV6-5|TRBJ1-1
CASSLRGVWTEAFF
TGTGCCAGCAGTTTGCGGGGGGTTTGGACTGAAGCTTTCTTT
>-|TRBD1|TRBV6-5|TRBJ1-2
CASRPDRGIGGYTF
TGTGCCAGCAGGCCTGACAGGGGGATAGGTGGCTACACCTTC
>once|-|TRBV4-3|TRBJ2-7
CASSHRQDRIYEQYF
TGCGCCAGCAGCCACCGACAGGATCGGATCTACGAGCAGTACTTC
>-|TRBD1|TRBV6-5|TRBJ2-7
CASSYFATGSNEQYF
TGTGCCAGCAGTTACTTCGCGACAGGGAGCAACGAGCAGTACTTC
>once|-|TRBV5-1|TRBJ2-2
CASSSLQNTGELFF
TGCGCCAGCAGCTCCCTACAGAACACCGGGGAGCTGTTTTTT